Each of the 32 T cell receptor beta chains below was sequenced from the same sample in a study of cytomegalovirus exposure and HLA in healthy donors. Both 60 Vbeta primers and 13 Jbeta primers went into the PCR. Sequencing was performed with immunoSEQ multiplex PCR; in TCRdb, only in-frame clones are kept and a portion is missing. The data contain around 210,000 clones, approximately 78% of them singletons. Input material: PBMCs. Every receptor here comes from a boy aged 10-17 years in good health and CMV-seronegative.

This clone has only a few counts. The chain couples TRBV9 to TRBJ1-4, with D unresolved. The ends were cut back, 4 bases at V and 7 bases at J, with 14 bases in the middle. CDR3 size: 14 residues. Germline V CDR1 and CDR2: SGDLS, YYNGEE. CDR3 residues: CASSPSGKGEKLFF. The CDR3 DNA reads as TGTGCCAGCAGCCCCTCCGGGAAGGGTGAAAAACTGTTTTTT.

The CDR3 is CSVERGGGLHEKLFF. CDR3 coding DNA: TGCAGCGTTGAAAGAGGGGGGGGCCTCCATGAAAAACTGTTTTTT. This sequence joins TRBV29-1 and TRBJ1-4; D is possibly TRBD1 (6 bases). Germline V gene lookup returns CDR1 SQVTM and CDR2 ANQGSEA. The length of the CDR3 is 15 residues. Trimming stripped 2 bases from V and 6 bases from J, with 16 bases between. The whole variable domain, filled in from reference TRBV29-1 and TRBJ1-4, reads SAVISQKPSRDICQRGTSLTIQCQVDSQVTMMFWYRQQPGQSLTLIATANQGSEATYESGFVIDKFPISRPNLTFSTLTVSNMSPEDSSIYLCSVERGGGLHEKLFFGSGTQLSVL.

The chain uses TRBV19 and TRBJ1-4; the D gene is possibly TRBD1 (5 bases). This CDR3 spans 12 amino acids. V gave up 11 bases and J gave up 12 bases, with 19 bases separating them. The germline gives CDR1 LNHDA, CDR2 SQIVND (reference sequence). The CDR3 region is CAGLNGGNELFF. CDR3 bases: TGTGCCGGGCTAAACGGGGGGAACGAACTGTTTTTT.

The CDR3 coding sequence is TGTGCCAGCAGCCCGGGACAGGGGAACACTGAAGCTTTCTTT. Encoded protein: CASSPGQGNTEAFF. The rearrangement links TRBV6-5 to TRBJ1-1; 9 nucleotides align to TRBD1. Germline assignment: CDR1 MNHEY and CDR2 SVGAGI. V lost 6 bases to trimming and J lost 1 base; unmatched junction nucleotides: 3. There are 14 residues in the CDR3.

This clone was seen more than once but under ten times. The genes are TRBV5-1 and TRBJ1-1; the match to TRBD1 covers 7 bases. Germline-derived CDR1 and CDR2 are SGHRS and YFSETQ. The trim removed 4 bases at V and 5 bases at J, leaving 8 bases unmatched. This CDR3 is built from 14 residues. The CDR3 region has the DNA TGCGCCAGCAGCCCGACAGGGTCTAGAACTGAAGCTTTCTTT. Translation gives CASSPTGSRTEAFF.

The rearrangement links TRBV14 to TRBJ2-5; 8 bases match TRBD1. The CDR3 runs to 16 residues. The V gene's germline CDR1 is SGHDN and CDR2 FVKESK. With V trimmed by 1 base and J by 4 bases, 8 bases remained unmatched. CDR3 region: CASSQGIVRGPETQYF. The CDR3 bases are TGTGCCAGCAGCCAAGGGATAGTCAGGGGGCCAGAGACCCAGTACTTC. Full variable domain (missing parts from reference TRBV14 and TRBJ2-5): EAGVTQFPSHSVIEKGQTVTLRCDPISGHDNLYWYRRVMGKEIKFLLHFVKESKQDESGMPNNRFLAERTGGTYSTLKVQPAELEDSGVYFCASSQGIVRGPETQYFGPGTRLLVL.

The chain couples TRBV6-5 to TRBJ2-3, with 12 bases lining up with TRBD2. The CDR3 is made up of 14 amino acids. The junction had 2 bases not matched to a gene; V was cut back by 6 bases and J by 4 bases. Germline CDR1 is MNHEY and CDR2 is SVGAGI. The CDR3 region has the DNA TGTGCCAGCAGCCTAGCGGGAGGGGCAGATACGCAGTATTTT. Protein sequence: CASSLAGGADTQYF.

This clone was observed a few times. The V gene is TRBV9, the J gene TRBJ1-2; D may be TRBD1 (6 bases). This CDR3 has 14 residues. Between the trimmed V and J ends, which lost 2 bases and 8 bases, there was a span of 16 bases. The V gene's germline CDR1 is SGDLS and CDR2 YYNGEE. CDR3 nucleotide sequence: TGTGCCAGCAGCGTTACAGGGCCCGGGGAGGGCTACACCTTC. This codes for CASSVTGPGEGYTF.

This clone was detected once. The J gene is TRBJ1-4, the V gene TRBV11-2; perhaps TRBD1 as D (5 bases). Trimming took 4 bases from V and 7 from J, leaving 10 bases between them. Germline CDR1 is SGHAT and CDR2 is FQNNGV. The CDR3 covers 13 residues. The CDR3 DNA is TGTGCCAGCAGCTCTCTGGGGCGTGAAAAACTGTTTTTT. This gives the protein CASSSLGREKLFF.

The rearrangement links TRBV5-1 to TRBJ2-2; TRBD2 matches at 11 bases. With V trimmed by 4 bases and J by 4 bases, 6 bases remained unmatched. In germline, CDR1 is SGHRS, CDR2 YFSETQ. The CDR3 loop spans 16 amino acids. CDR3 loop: CASSPGLADPTGELFF. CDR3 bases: TGCGCCAGCAGCCCGGGACTAGCGGACCCCACCGGGGAGCTGTTTTTT.

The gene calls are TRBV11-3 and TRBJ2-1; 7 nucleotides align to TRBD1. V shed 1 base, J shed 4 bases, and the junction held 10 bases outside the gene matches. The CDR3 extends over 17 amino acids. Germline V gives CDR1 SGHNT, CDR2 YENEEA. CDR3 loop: CASSLATRGQNYNEQFF. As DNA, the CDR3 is TGTGCCAGCAGCTTAGCAACCAGGGGACAGAATTACAATGAGCAGTTCTTC.

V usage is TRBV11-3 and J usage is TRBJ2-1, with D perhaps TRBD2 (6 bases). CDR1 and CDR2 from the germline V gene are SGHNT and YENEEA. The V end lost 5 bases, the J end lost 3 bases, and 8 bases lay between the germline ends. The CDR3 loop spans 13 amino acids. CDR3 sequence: CASSRGNYNEQFF. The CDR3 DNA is TGTGCCAGCAGCCGCGGGAACTACAATGAGCAGTTCTTC.

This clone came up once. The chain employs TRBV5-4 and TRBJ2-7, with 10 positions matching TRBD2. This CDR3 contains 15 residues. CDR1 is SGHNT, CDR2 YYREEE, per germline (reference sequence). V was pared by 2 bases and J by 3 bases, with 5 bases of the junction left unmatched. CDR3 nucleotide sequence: TGTGCCAGCAGCTTCGCACTAGCGGGAAGCTACGAGCAGTACTTC. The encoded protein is CASSFALAGSYEQYF.

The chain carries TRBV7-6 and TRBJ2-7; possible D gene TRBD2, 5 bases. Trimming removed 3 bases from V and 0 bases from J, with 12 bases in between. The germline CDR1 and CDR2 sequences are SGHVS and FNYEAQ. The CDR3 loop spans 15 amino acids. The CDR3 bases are TGTGCCAGCAGCTTCCGGACTGGGAGCTCCTACGAGCAGTACTTC. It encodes CASSFRTGSSYEQYF.

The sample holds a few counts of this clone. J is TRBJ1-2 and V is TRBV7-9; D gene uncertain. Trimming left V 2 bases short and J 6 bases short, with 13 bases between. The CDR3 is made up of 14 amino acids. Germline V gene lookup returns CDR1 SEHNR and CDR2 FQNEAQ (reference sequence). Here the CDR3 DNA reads TGTGCCAGCAGCTTACCGGGGAAGATAGATGGCTACACCTTC. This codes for CASSLPGKIDGYTF.

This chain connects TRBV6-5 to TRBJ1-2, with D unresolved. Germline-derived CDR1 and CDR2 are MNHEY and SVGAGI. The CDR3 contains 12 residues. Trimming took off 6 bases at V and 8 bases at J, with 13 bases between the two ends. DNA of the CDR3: TGTGCCAGCAGCAGGTTCAGTCACGGCTACACCTTC. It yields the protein CASSRFSHGYTF.

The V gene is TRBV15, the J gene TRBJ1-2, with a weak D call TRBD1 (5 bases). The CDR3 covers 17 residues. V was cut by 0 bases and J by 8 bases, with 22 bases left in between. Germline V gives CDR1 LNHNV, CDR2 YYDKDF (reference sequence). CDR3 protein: CATSRDLIVAGYKGYTF. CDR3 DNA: TGTGCCACCAGCAGAGATCTTATAGTAGCAGGGTATAAGGGCTACACCTTC.

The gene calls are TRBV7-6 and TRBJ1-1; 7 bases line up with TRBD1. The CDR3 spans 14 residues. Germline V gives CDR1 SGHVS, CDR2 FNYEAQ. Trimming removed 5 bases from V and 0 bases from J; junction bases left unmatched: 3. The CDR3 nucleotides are TGTGCCAGCAGCCCAGGGGGGATGAACACTGAAGCTTTCTTT. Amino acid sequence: CASSPGGMNTEAFF.

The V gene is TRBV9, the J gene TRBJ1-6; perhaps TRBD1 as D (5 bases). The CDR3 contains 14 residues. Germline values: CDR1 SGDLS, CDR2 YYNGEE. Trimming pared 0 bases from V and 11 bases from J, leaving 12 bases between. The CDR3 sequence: CASSVEPRAPPLHF. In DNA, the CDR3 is TGTGCCAGCAGCGTAGAACCCAGGGCACCACCCCTCCACTTT. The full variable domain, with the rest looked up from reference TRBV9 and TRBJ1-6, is DSGVTQTPKHLITATGQRVTLRCSPRSGDLSVYWYQQSLDQGLQFLIQYYNGEERAKGNILERFSAQQFPDLHSELNLSSLELGDSALYFCASSVEPRAPPLHFGNGTRLTVT.

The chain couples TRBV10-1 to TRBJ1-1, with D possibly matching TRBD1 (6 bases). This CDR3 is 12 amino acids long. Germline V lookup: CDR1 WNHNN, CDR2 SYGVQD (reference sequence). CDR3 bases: TGCGCAAGGGGGTCGCGGGCCACTGAAGCTTTCTTT. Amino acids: CARGSRATEAFF.

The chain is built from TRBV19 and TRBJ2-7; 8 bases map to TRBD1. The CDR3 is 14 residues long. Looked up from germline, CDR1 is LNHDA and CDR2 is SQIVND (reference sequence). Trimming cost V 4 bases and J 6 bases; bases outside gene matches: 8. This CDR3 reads CASSKTGEVVEQYF. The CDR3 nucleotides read TGTGCCAGTAGTAAGACAGGGGAGGTAGTCGAGCAGTACTTC.

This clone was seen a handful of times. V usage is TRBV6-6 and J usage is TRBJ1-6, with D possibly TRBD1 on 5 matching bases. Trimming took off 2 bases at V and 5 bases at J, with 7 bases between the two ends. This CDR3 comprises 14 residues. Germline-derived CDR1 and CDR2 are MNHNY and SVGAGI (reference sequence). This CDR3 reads CASSYGGNNSPLHF. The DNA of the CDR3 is TGTGCCAGCAGTTACGGGGGGAATAATTCACCCCTCCACTTT.

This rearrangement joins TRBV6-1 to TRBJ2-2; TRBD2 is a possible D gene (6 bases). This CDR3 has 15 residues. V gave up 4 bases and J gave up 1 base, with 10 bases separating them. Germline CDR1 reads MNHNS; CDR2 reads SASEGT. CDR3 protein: CASSANGGNTGELFF. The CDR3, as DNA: TGTGCCAGCAGTGCGAACGGGGGGAACACCGGGGAGCTGTTTTTT.

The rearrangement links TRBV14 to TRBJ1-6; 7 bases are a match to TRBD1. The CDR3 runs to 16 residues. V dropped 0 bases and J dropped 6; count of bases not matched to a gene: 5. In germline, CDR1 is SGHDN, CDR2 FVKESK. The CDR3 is CASSQDYGTANSPLHF. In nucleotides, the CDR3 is TGTGCCAGCAGCCAAGACTACGGGACAGCTAATTCACCCCTCCACTTT.

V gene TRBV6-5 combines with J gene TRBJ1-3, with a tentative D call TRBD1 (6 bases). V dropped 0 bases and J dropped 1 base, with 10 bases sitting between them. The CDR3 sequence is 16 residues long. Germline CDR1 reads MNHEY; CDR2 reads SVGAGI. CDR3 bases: TGTGCCAGCAGTTACTCTAGGGGGTCGTCTGGAAACACCATATATTTT. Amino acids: CASSYSRGSSGNTIYF.

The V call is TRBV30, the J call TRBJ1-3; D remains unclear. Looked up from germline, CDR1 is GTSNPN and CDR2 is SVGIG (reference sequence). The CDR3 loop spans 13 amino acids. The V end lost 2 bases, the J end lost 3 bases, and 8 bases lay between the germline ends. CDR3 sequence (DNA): TGTGCCTGGAGTCCAGGTTTTGGAAACACCATATATTTT. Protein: CAWSPGFGNTIYF.

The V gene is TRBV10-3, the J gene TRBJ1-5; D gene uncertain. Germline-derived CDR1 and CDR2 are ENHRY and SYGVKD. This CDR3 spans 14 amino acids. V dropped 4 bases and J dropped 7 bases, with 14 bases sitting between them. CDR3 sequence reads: CAISVEGPGQPQHF. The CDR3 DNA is TGTGCCATCAGTGTAGAGGGTCCGGGGCAGCCCCAGCATTTT.

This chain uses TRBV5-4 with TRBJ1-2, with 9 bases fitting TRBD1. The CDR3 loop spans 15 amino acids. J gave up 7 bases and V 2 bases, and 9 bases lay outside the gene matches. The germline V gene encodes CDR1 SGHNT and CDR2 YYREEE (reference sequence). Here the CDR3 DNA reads TGTGCCAGCAGCTTAAGGATCGGACAGGGGCGTGGCTACACCTTC. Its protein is CASSLRIGQGRGYTF.

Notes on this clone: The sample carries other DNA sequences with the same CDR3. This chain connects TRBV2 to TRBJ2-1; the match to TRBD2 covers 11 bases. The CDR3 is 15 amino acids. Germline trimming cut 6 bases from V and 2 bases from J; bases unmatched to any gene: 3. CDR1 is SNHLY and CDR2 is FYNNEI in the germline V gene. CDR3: CASRLAGGPYNEQFF. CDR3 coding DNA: TGTGCCAGCAGGCTAGCGGGAGGCCCCTACAATGAGCAGTTCTTC.

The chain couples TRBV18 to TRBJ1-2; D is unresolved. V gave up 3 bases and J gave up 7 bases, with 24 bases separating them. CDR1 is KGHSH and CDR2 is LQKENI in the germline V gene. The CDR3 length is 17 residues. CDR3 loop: CASSPNEGPTGRSGYTF. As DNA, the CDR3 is TGTGCCAGCTCACCGAACGAGGGCCCGACCGGAAGGTCTGGCTACACCTTC.

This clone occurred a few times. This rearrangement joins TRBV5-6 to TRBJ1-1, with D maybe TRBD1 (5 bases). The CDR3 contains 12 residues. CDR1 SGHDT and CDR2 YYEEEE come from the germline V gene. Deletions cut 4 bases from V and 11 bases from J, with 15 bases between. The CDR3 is CASSSRDWGAFF. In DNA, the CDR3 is TGTGCCAGCAGCAGTAGGGACTGGGGGGCTTTCTTT.

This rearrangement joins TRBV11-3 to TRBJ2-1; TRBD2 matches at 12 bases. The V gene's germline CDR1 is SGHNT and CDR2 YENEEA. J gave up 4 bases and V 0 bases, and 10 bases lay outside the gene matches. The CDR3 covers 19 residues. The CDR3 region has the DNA TGTGCCAGCAGCTTAGATACCCTAGCGGGAGGGCACCTATACAATGAGCAGTTCTTC. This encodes CASSLDTLAGGHLYNEQFF.